These 25 T cell receptor beta chains originate from one sample sequenced in a study of T cells in Graves' hyperthyroidism and ophthalmopathy. The CDR3 regions of TCR beta were amplified from RNA transcripts. Using the HTBI primer set, a first-round RT-PCR was run on the TCR CDR3. Via MiXCR, TCRdb re-called the multiplex PCR reads, giving one row per CDR3 protein. The sample has 690,000 or so distinct CDR3 sequences, about 17% seen once; the top ten hold 16%. Sequencing input: blood. The receptors originated from a woman aged 45 to 65 with Graves' hyperthyroidism that later progressed to Graves' ophthalmopathy.

The sample holds a few counts of this clonotype. The genes are TRBV4-1 and TRBJ2-7; D gene unclear. Deletions cut 0 bases from V and 4 bases from J, with 13 bases between. This CDR3 is 15 amino acids long. Germline V gene lookup returns CDR1 MGHRA and CDR2 YSYEKL. The CDR3 DNA sequence: TGCGCCAGCAGCCAAGACCCCCACGGCAGATACGAGCAGTACTTC. As protein: CASSQDPHGRYEQYF.

This clonotype has more than one count but fewer than ten. The chain links TRBV10-3 to TRBJ2-5; TRBD1 is a possible D gene (5 bases). The germline V gene encodes CDR1 ENHRY and CDR2 SYGVKD. V shed 7 bases and J shed 1 base, with 13 bases lying between them. The CDR3 spans 14 residues. The CDR3 is CAINDRFAQETQYF. In DNA, the CDR3 is TGTGCCATCAATGACAGATTTGCCCAAGAGACCCAGTACTTC.

The chain carries TRBV19 and TRBJ1-6; D might be TRBD1 (5 bases). Germline V gives CDR1 LNHDA, CDR2 SQIVND (reference sequence). The CDR3 has 14 amino acids. V was clipped by 6 bases and J by 2 bases, with 8 bases between them. The CDR3 region is CASRLGPYNSPLHF. The CDR3 bases are TGTGCCAGTAGGTTGGGGCCCTATAATTCACCCCTCCACTTT. The variable domain in full, completed from reference TRBV19 and TRBJ1-6, reads DGGITQSPKYLFRKEGQNVTLSCEQNLNHDAMYWYRQDPGQGLRLIYYSQIVNDFQKGDIAEGYSVSREKKESFPLTVTSAQKNPTAFYLCASRLGPYNSPLHFGNGTRLTVT.

This clonotype has a count of ten or more. This chain joins TRBV20-1 and TRBJ2-7, with a weak D call TRBD2 (5 bases). Germline V lookup: CDR1 DFQATT, CDR2 SNEGSKA (reference sequence). Trimming stripped 1 base from V and 7 bases from J, with 20 bases between. The CDR3 covers 15 residues. The CDR3 DNA sequence: TGCAGTGCTAGAGGAATTCAGGCGGGTCGCGCGGAGCAGTACTTC. Translating gives CSARGIQAGRAEQYF.

The chain joins TRBV27 to TRBJ1-1; 8 bases are a match to TRBD1. The CDR3 contains 16 residues. V gave up 2 bases and J gave up 2 bases; unmatched junction bases: 7. Looked up from germline, CDR1 is MNHEY and CDR2 is SMNVEV (reference sequence). CDR3 amino acids: CASSLLQTGVNTEAFF. CDR3 nucleotides: TGTGCCAGCAGTTTACTCCAGACAGGGGTTAACACTGAAGCTTTCTTT.

The chain links TRBV5-1 to TRBJ2-5, with D maybe TRBD2 (5 bases). The V gene lost 4 bases and the J gene lost 2 bases, with 12 bases spanning the gap. The CDR3 length is 14 residues. In germline, CDR1 is SGHRS, CDR2 YFSETQ. The CDR3 DNA is TGCGCCAGCAGCATTACTAGGGAGCAAGAGACCCAGTACTTC. This codes for CASSITREQETQYF.

A few counts support this clonotype. This chain uses TRBV15 with TRBJ2-5, with D unresolved. V lost 0 bases to trimming and J lost 0 bases, with 11 bases between them. Germline assignment: CDR1 LNHNV and CDR2 YYDKDF (reference sequence). The length of the CDR3 is 16 residues. The CDR3: CATSREWRRYQETQYF. The CDR3 nucleotides read TGTGCCACCAGCAGAGAGTGGAGAAGATACCAAGAGACCCAGTACTTC.

The V gene is TRBV25-1, the J gene TRBJ2-5, with D tentatively TRBD2 (6 bases). Trimming cost V 10 bases and J 4 bases, with 19 bases left between them. This CDR3 comprises 14 residues. Germline CDR1 and CDR2: MGHDK and SYGVNS. The CDR3 loop is CATSGLPLLETQYF. The CDR3 coding sequence is TGTGCCACCTCGGGACTTCCCTTATTAGAGACCCAGTACTTC.

The chain has TRBV20-1 and TRBJ2-2; a weak D match, TRBD2 (5 bases). This CDR3 is 13 amino acids long. Per the germline V gene, CDR1 is DFQATT and CDR2 is SNEGSKA (reference sequence). The V end was cut by 1 base, the J end by 7 bases, with 10 bases between. The CDR3 is CSARVAGSGELFF. CDR3 sequence (DNA): TGCAGTGCTAGAGTCGCGGGCAGCGGGGAGCTGTTTTTT.

Note on this clonotype: The junction shows a germline mismatch at one end, possibly a read error. CDR3 bases: TGCAGTGCTAGAGATGTAGCGGGGAGCTCCTACAAGCAGTACTTC. It codes for CSARDVAGSSYKQYF. The J gene is TRBJ2-7, the V gene TRBV20-1; 8 nucleotides align to TRBD2. Per germline, CDR1 DFQATT and CDR2 SNEGSKA (reference sequence). The CDR3 length is 15 residues.

The V gene is TRBV19, the J gene TRBJ2-7; 9 positions agree with TRBD1. The V and J ends lost 2 bases and 6 bases, in that order; junction bases with no gene match: 5. The CDR3 length is 14 residues. Germline CDR1 LNHDA, CDR2 SQIVND (reference sequence). The CDR3 DNA reads as TGTGCCAGTAGTATACGGGACAGGGTGGGCGAGCAGTACTTC. Its protein product is CASSIRDRVGEQYF.

V and J are TRBV20-1 and TRBJ1-5; 8 bases are a match to TRBD1. Germline V CDR1 and CDR2: DFQATT, SNEGSKA (reference sequence). This CDR3 has 14 amino acids. V was pared by 3 bases and J by 7 bases, with 8 bases of the junction left unmatched. The CDR3 DNA is TGCAGTGCTAGCCGGGCAGGGGGCAGACAGCCCCAGCATTTT. It specifies CSASRAGGRQPQHF.

V is TRBV3-1 and J is TRBJ2-2; 10 nucleotides line up with TRBD1. The CDR3 covers 15 residues. Germline CDR1 is LGHDT and CDR2 is YNNKEL (reference sequence). Trimming took 4 bases from V and 6 from J; bases not matched to a gene: 5. CDR3 sequence: CASSPRDRGAGELFF. The CDR3 DNA sequence: TGTGCCAGCAGCCCCCGGGACAGGGGAGCCGGGGAGCTGTTTTTT.

This clonotype was picked up many times. V usage is TRBV27 and J usage is TRBJ1-1; D is perhaps TRBD1 (6 bases). This CDR3 is 15 amino acids long. Trimming removed 4 bases at V and 3 bases at J, with 15 bases between. CDR1 and CDR2 (germline): MNHEY, SMNVEV (reference sequence). The CDR3 DNA is TGTGCCAGCAGTTCCCACTGGACAGAAGACACTGAAGCTTTCTTT. Translated, it gives CASSSHWTEDTEAFF.

In this sample, this clonotype turned up a few times. The chain recombines TRBV5-1 with TRBJ2-2; 8 bases fit TRBD1. Germline trimming cut 3 bases from V and 7 bases from J; bases unmatched to any gene: 5. CDR1 is SGHRS, CDR2 YFSETQ, per germline. This CDR3 comprises 14 residues. This CDR3 reads CASSSDRANGELFF. DNA of the CDR3: TGCGCCAGCAGCTCGGACAGGGCTAACGGGGAGCTGTTTTTT.

This clonotype came up once. The gene calls are TRBV27 and TRBJ2-7; no clear D gene. The last part of the DNA fits TRBJ2-1 better; the J call may be wrong. Germline CDR1 reads MNHEY; CDR2 reads SMNVEV (reference sequence). CDR3 length: 14 amino acids. This CDR3 reads CASSHKLWPYEQFF. DNA for the CDR3: TGTGCCAGCAGTCACAAATTATGGCCCTACGAGCAGTTCTTC.

The CDR3 nucleotides are TGTGCCAGCAGTGAAGCCAGGGGTTCGGCCCAGCATTTT. Its protein product is CASSEARGSAQHF. The chain is built from TRBV6-1 and TRBJ1-5, with TRBD1 as a possible D gene (6 bases). The CDR3 is 13 residues long. The germline gives CDR1 MNHNS, CDR2 SASEGT. Trimming pared 0 bases from V and 11 bases from J, leaving 11 bases between.

In its sample, this clonotype was seen a few times. The gene calls are TRBV19 and TRBJ1-1; 7 bases map to TRBD1. There are 14 residues in the CDR3. With V trimmed by 4 bases and J by 4 bases, 6 bases remained unmatched. Looked up from germline, CDR1 is LNHDA and CDR2 is SQIVND (reference sequence). CDR3 nucleotide sequence: TGTGCCAGTAGTAGACAAACAGGGGCCACTGAAGCTTTCTTT. Protein product: CASSRQTGATEAFF.

This clonotype has at least ten counts. The rearrangement uses TRBV3-1 and TRBJ2-7, with 7 nucleotides matching TRBD1. Looked up from germline, CDR1 is LGHDT and CDR2 is YNNKEL (reference sequence). The V segment lost 1 base and the J segment 6 bases; nucleotides outside the gene matches: 3. This CDR3 is 13 amino acids long. The CDR3 region has the DNA TGTGCCAGCAGCCAAGGAGGGGGCCCCGAGCAGTACTTC. This codes for CASSQGGGPEQYF.

This clonotype was seen many times. The gene calls are TRBV6-1 and TRBJ2-3, with no clear D. Per the germline V gene, CDR1 is MNHNS and CDR2 is SASEGT. V gave up 8 bases and J gave up 1 base, with 19 bases separating them. CDR3 size: 16 residues. Here the CDR3 reads CASYPRTSYRTDTQYF. DNA for the CDR3: TGTGCCAGCTATCCTAGAACTTCATATCGCACAGATACGCAGTATTTT.

This clonotype was found many times. The chain uses TRBV11-2 and TRBJ2-7; a weak D match, TRBD1 (5 bases). V was shortened by 1 base and J by 6 bases, with 7 bases between the two germline ends. In germline, CDR1 is SGHAT, CDR2 FQNNGV. The CDR3 runs to 12 residues. The CDR3 protein is CASSLGGGEQYF. In DNA form, the CDR3 reads TGTGCCAGCAGCTTAGGGGGCGGCGAGCAGTACTTC.

A remark on this clonotype: A much larger clone lies a single base off, so this may be a read error. CDR3 sequence reads: CASSLTAGGNTIYF. Written as DNA, the CDR3 is TGTGCCAGCAGTTTAACGGCCGGAGGAAACACCATATATTTT. This chain uses TRBV12-3 or TRBV12-4 with TRBJ1-3; D is unclear. Between the trimmed V and J ends, which lost 2 bases and 4 bases, there was a span of 9 bases. This CDR3 region has 14 residues.

The J gene is TRBJ2-5, the V gene TRBV6-1; TRBD1 or TRBD2 may be the D gene (5 bases each). This CDR3 has 15 amino acids. The germline CDR1 and CDR2 sequences are MNHNS and SASEGT. V shed 5 bases and J shed 7 bases, with 20 bases lying between them. The CDR3 bases are TGTGCCAGCAGTCCTCCGGCAGGGCCGAGGGGGACCCAGTACTTC. Translation: CASSPPAGPRGTQYF.

At least ten counts were recorded for this clonotype. The chain combines TRBV11-2 with TRBJ2-3; weak D call: TRBD1 (5 bases). Trimming shortened V by 8 bases and J by 1 base, and 13 bases separated the two germline ends. The CDR3 runs to 14 residues. CDR1 and CDR2 (germline): SGHAT, FQNNGV. The CDR3 sequence: CASLGREGTDTQYF. Written as DNA, the CDR3 is TGTGCCAGCTTGGGCAGGGAAGGCACAGATACGCAGTATTTT.

This clonotype was detected many times. The chain recombines TRBV12-3 or TRBV12-4 with TRBJ1-2; weak D call: TRBD1 (5 bases). This CDR3 has 12 amino acids. V lost 3 bases to trimming and J lost 8 bases, with 10 bases between them. DNA of the CDR3: TGTGCCAGCAGTTTCGCGGGGGAAGGCTACACCTTC. Translating gives CASSFAGEGYTF.